This T cell receptor (beta chain) was recovered during a study of shared clonotypes between healthy human individuals. Germline trimming cut 8 bases from V and 6 bases from J; bases unmatched to any gene: 6. The CDR3 spans 12 residues. Germline CDR1 SNHLY, CDR2 FYNNEI. Every subset's genomic DNA went evenly onto several immunoSEQ plates. Some 28,000 T cell genomes (around 310 ng DNA) went into each PBMC replicate. Measured with immunoSEQ multiplex PCR; TCRdb has only the in-frame clones, and not every one. This repertoire shows hundreds of thousands of clones, 70% to 80% found once; its top ten account for more than 10%.

The sample consisted of PBMCs. The clonotype originates from a woman aged 40-49 years in good health. Some clones in this sample may be carry-over from other donors' samples. V and J are TRBV2 and TRBJ2-7; 8 bases map to TRBD2. CDR3 residues: CASGEREIEQYF. The DNA of the CDR3 is TGTGCCAGCGGCGAGCGGGAGATCGAGCAGTACTTC.